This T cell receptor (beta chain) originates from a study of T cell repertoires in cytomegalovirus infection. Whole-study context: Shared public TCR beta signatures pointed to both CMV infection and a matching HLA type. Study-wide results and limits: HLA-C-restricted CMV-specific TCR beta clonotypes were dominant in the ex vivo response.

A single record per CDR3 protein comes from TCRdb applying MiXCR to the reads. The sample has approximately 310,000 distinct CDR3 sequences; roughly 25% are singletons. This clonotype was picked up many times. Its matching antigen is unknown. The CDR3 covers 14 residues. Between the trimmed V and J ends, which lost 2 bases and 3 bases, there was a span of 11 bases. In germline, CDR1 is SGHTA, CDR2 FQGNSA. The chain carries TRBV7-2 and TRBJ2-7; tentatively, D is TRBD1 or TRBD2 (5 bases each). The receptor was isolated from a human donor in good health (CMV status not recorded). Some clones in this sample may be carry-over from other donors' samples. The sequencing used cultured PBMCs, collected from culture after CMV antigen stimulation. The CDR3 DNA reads TGTGCCAGCAGCTTACAGGGTGGGGGCTACGAGCAGTACGTC. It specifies CASSLQGGGYEQYV.